This T cell receptor (beta chain) was sequenced for a study of cytomegalovirus exposure and HLA in healthy donors. Study-wide points: Specific recognition of CMV antigens was confirmed in vitro for a few chains (all CMV-associated). Subsequent analysis of the 100 to 150 validation repertoires found a tendency for first-cohort TCR clusters to co-occur. Cytomegalovirus association was listed for around 170 TCR beta chains.

CDR1 and CDR2 from the germline V gene are MGHRA and YSYEKL. This CDR3 spans 15 amino acids. The V end lost 1 base, the J end lost 3 bases, and 13 bases lay between the germline ends. Sequencing was performed with immunoSEQ multiplex PCR; in TCRdb, only in-frame clones are kept and a portion is missing. The repertoire includes 120,000 or so clones, 90% to 97% of them detected once, and 1.5% to 2% sits in the top ten. Only one count was recorded for this clone. Its antigen is unidentified. Sequenced material: PBMCs. The clonotype comes from a man younger than 30 in good health and CMV-seronegative. V usage is TRBV4-1 and J usage is TRBJ2-7; D is perhaps TRBD2 (5 bases). As DNA, the CDR3 is TGCGCCAGCAGCCAAGCAGCGGCAGGCCGCTACGAGCAGTACTTC. Translating gives CASSQAAAGRYEQYF.